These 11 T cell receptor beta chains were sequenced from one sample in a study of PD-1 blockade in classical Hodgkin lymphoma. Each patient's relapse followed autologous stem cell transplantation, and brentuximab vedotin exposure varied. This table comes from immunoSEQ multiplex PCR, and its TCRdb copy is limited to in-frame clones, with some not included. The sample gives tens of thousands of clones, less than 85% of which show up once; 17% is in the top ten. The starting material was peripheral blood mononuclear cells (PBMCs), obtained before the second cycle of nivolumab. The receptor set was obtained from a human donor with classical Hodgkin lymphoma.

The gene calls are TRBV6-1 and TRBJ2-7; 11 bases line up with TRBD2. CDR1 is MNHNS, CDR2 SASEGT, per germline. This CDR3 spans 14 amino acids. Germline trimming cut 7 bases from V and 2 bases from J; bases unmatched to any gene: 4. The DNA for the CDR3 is TGTGCCAGCAAATTTAGCGGGAGGGCCTACGAGCAGTACTTC. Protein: CASKFSGRAYEQYF.

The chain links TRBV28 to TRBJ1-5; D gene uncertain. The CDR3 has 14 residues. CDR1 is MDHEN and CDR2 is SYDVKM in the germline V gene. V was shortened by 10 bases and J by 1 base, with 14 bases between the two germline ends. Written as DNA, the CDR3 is TGTGCCACCAGACGCGACAACAGCAATCAGCCCCAGCATTTT. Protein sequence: CATRRDNSNQPQHF. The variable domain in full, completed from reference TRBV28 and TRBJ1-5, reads DVKVTQSSRYLVKRTGEKVFLECVQDMDHENMFWYRQDPGLGLRLIYFSYDVKMKEKGDIPEGYSVSREKKERFSLILESASTNQTSMYLCATRRDNSNQPQHFGDGTRLSIL.

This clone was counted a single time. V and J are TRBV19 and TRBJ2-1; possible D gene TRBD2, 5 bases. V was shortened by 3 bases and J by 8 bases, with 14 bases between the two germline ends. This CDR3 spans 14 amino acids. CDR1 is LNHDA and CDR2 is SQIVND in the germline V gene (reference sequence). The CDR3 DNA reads TGTGCCAGTAGTATTGACGGGAATATGGATGAGCAGTTCTTC. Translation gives CASSIDGNMDEQFF.

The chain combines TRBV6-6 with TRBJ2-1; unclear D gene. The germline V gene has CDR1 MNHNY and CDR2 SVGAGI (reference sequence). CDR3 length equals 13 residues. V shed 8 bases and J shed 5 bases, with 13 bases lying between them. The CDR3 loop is CASLWPGDNEQFF. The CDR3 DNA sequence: TGTGCCAGCCTGTGGCCTGGCGACAATGAGCAGTTCTTC.

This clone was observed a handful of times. CDR3 DNA sequence: TGTGCCAGCAGCGTAGGAGAAGGCTCCCTCATCTATGGCTACACCTTC. Amino acids: CASSVGEGSLIYGYTF. The chain employs TRBV9 and TRBJ1-2; D is unclear. The germline gives CDR1 SGDLS, CDR2 YYNGEE. The ends were cut back, 0 bases at V and 4 bases at J, with 16 bases in the middle. This CDR3 contains 16 residues.

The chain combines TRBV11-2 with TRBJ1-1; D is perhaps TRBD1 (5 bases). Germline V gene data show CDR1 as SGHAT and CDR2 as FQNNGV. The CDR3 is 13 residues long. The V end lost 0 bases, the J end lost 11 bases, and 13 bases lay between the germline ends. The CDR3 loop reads CASSLEARARAFF. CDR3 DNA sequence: TGTGCCAGCAGCTTAGAGGCCAGGGCCCGGGCTTTCTTT.

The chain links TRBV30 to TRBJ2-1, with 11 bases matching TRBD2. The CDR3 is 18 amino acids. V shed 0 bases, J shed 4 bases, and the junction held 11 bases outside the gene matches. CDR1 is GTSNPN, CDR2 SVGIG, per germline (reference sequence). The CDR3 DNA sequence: TGTGCCTGGAGTGTACCCTTTAGCGGGAGGGCCTCTTACAATGAGCAGTTCTTC. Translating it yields CAWSVPFSGRASYNEQFF.

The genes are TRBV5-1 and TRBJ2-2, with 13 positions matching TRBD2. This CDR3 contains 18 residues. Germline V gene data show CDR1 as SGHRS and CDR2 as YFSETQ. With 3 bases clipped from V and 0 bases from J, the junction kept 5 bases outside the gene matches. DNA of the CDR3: TGCGCCAGCAGCTCCGGACTAGCGGGAGCCCCGAACACCGGGGAGCTGTTTTTT. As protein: CASSSGLAGAPNTGELFF. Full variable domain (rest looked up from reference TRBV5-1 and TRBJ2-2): KAGVTQTPRYLIKTRGQQVTLSCSPISGHRSVSWYQQTPGQGLQFLFEYFSETQRNKGNFPGRFSGRQFSNSRSEMNVSTLELGDSALYLCASSSGLAGAPNTGELFFGEGSRLTVL.

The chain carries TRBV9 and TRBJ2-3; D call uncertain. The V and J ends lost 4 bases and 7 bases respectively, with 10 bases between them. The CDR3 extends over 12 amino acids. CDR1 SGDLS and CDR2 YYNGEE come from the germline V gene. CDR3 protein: CASSSTPNTQYF. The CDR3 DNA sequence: TGTGCCAGCAGCTCCACCCCCAATACGCAGTATTTT.

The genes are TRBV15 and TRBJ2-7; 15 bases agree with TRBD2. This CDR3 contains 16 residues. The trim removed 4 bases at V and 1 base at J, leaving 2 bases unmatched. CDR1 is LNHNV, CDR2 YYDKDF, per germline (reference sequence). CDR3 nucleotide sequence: TGTGCCACCAGCACGGGACTAGCGGGAGGTTCCTACGAGCAGTACTTC. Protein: CATSTGLAGGSYEQYF.

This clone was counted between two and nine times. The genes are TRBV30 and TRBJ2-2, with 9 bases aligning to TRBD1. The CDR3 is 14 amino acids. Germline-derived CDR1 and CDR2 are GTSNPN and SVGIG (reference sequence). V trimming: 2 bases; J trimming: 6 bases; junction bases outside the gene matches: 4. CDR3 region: CAWSIRQGAGELFF. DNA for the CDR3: TGTGCCTGGAGTATTCGACAGGGGGCCGGGGAGCTGTTTTTT.